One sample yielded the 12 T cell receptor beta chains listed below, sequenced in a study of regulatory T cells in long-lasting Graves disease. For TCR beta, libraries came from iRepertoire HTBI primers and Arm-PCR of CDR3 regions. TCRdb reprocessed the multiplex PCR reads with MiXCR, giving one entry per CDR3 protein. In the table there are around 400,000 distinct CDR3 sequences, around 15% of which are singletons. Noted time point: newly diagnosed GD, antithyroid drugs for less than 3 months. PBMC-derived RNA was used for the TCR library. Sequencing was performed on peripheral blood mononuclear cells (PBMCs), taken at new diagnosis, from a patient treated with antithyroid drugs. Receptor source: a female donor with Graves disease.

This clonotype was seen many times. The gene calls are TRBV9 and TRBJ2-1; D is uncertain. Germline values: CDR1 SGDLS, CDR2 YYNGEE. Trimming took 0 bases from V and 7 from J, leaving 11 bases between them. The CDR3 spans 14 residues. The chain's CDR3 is CASSVEVRRNEQFF. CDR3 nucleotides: TGTGCCAGCAGCGTAGAGGTGAGAAGGAATGAGCAGTTCTTC.

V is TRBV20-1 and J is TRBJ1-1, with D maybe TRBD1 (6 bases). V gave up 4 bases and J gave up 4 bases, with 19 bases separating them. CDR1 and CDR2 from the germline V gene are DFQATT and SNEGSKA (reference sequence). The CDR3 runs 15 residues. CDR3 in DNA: TGCAGTGCTACCGACCCCCGGGGGCCGGCCACTGAAGCTTTCTTT. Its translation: CSATDPRGPATEAFF.

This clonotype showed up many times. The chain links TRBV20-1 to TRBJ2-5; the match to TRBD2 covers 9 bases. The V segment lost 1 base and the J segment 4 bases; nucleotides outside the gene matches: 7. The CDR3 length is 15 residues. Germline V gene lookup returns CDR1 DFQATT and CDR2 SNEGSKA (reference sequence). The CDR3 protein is CSARGFSGRSETQYF. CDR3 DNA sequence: TGCAGTGCTAGAGGCTTTAGCGGGAGATCAGAGACCCAGTACTTC.

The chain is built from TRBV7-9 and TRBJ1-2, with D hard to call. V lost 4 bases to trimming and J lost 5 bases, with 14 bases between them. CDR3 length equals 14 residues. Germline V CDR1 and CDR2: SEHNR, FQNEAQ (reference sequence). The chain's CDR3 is CASSSPTRVYGYTF. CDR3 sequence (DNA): TGTGCCAGCAGCTCCCCCACGAGGGTATATGGCTACACCTTC.

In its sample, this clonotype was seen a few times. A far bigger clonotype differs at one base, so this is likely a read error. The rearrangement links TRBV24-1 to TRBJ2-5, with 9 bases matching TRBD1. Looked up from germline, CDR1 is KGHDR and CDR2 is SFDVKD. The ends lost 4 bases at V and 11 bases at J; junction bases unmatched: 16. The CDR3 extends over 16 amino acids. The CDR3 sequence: CATSDRGTGYGNEQYF. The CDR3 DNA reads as TGTGCCACCAGTGACCGCGGGACAGGGTATGGGAATGAGCAGTACTTC.

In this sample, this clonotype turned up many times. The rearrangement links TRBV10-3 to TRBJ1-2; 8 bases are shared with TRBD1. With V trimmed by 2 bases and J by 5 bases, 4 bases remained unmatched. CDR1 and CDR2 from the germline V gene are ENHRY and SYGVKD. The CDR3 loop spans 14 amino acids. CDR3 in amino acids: CAISERQGFYGYTF. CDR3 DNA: TGTGCCATCAGTGAGCGACAGGGGTTTTATGGCTACACCTTC.

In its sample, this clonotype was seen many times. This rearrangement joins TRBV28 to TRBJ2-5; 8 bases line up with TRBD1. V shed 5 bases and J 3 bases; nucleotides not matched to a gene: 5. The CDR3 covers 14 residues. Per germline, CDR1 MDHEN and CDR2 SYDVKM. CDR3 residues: CASSETGQEETQYF. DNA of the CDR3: TGTGCCAGCAGTGAAACGGGACAGGAAGAGACCCAGTACTTC.

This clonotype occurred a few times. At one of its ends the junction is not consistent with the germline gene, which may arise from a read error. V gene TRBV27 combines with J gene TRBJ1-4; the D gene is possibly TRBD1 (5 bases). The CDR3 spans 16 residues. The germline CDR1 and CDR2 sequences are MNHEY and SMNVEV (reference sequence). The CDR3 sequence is CASSLSIAGNNEKLFF. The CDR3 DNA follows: TGCGCCAGCAGTTTATCGATAGCAGGGAATAATGAAAAACTGTTTTTT. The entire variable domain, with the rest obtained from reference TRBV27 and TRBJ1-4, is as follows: EAQVTQNPRYLITVTGKKLTVTCSQNMNHEYMSWYRQDPGLGLRQIYYSMNVEVTDKGDVPEGYKVSRKEKRNFPLILESPSPNQTSLYFCASSLSIAGNNEKLFFGSGTQLSVL.

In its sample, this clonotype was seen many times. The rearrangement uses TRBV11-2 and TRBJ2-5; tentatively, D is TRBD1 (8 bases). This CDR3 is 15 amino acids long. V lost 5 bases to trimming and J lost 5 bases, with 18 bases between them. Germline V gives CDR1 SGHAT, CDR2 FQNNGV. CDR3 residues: CASSAGGGRQETQYF. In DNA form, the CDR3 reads TGTGCCAGCAGCGCAGGGGGCGGGAGACAGGAGACCCAGTACTTC.

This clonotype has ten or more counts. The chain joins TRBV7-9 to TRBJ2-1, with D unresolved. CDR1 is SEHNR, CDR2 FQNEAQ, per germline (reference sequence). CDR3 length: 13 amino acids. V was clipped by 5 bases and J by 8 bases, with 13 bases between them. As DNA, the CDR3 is TGTGCCAGCAGCCCAACAGATCGATATGAGCAGTTCTTC. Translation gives CASSPTDRYEQFF.

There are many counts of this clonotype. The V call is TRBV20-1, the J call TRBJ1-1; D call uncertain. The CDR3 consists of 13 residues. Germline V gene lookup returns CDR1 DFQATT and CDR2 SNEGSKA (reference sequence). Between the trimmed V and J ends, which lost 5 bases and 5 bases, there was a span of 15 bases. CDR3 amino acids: CSAPALSRTEAFF. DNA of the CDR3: TGCAGTGCTCCCGCACTCTCGAGAACTGAAGCTTTCTTT.

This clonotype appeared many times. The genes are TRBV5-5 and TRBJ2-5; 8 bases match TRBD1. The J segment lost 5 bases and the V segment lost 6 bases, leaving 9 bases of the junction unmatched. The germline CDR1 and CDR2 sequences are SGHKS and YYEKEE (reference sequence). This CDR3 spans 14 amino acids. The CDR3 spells CASTLRGRGETQYF. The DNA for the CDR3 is TGTGCCAGCACTCTCAGGGGGCGCGGGGAGACCCAGTACTTC.